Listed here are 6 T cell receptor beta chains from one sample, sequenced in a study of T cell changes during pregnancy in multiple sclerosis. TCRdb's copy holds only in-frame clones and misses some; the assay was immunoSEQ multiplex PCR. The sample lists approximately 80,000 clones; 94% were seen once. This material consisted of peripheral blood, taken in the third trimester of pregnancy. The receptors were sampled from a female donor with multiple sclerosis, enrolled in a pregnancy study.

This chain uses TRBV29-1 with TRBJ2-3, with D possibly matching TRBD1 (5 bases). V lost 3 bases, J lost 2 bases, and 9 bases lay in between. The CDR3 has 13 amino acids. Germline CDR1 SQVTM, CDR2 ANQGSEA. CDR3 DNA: TGCAGCGTTGACAGGGAAGCCACAGATACGCAGTATTTT. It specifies CSVDREATDTQYF.

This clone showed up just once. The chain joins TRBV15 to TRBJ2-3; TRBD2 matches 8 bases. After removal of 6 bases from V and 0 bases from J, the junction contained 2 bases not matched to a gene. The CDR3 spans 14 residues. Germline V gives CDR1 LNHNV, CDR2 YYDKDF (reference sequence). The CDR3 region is CATSSGASTDTQYF. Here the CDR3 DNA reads TGTGCCACCAGTAGCGGGGCCAGCACAGATACGCAGTATTTT.

The CDR3 here is CASSEYYDAGDHSPLHF. Written as DNA, the CDR3 is TGTGCCAGCAGTGAATATTACGATGCAGGGGATCACTCACCCCTCCACTTT. The J gene is TRBJ1-6, the V gene TRBV25-1; the D gene is possibly TRBD1 (6 bases). The CDR3 length is 17 residues. Trimming shortened V by 0 bases and J by 10 bases, and 19 bases separated the two germline ends. Germline V CDR1 and CDR2: MGHDK, SYGVNS.

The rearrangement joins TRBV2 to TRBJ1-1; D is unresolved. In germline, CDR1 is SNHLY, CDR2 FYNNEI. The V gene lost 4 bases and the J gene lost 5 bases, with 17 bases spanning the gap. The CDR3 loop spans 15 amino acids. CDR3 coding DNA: TGTGCCAGCAGTGGTGGCAGCTCCCGGCGGACTGAAGCTTTCTTT. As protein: CASSGGSSRRTEAFF.

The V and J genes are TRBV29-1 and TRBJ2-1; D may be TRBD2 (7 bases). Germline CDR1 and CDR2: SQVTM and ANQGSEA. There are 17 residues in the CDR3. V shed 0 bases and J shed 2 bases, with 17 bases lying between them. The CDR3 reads CSVEESYRGAAYNEQFF. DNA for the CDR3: TGCAGCGTTGAAGAATCATACCGGGGGGCCGCCTACAATGAGCAGTTCTTC.

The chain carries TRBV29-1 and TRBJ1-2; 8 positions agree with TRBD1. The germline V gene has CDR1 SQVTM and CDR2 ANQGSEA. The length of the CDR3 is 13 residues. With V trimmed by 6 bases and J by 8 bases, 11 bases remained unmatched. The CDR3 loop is CSVDRTGYRGYTF. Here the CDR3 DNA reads TGCAGCGTCGACAGGACAGGGTATAGAGGCTACACCTTC.